Below, 15 T cell receptor beta chains from the same sample are listed, as sequenced in a study of blood T cells in healthy people across ages. Using a J-beta primer mix together with a sample-barcoded 5' primer, a second PCR was run for about 7 to 12 cycles. MiXCR, applied by TCRdb to the 5' RACE reads, yields one record per CDR3 protein. The table includes 550,000 to 600,000 distinct CDR3 sequences, approximately 27% detected once. The specimen was blood. The receptors originated from a woman aged 70-85 years in good health.

In this sample, this clonotype turned up a few times. The V and J genes are TRBV5-1 and TRBJ2-3; 10 bases align to TRBD2. V gave up 4 bases and J gave up 2 bases; unmatched junction bases: 4. CDR1 and CDR2 (germline): SGHRS, YFSETQ. This CDR3 has 15 amino acids. The CDR3 is CASSISGGVTDTQYF. CDR3 bases: TGCGCCAGCAGCATAAGCGGGGGGGTCACAGATACGCAGTATTTT.

The chain couples TRBV20-1 to TRBJ2-7; D possibly corresponds to TRBD1 (5 bases). The ends were cut back, 0 bases at V and 4 bases at J, with 13 bases in the middle. The CDR3 runs 14 residues. Per germline, CDR1 DFQATT and CDR2 SNEGSKA (reference sequence). The CDR3 is CSARDLARVYEQYF. CDR3 bases: TGCAGTGCTAGAGATCTCGCCAGGGTATACGAGCAGTACTTC.

This clonotype was detected only once. The chain links TRBV12-5 to TRBJ2-3; tentatively, D is TRBD1 (6 bases). The CDR3 length is 14 residues. The germline V gene encodes CDR1 LGHNT and CDR2 FRNRAP. The ends were cut back, 2 bases at V and 4 bases at J, with 10 bases in the middle. As DNA, the CDR3 is TGTGCTAGTGGTTTGATGGGGGCCGCAGATACGCAGTATTTT. Translation: CASGLMGAADTQYF.

This sequence joins TRBV9 and TRBJ1-2; no reliable D call. Germline-derived CDR1 and CDR2 are SGDLS and YYNGEE. The V gene lost 0 bases and the J gene lost 1 base, with 10 bases spanning the gap. The CDR3 covers 15 residues. The chain's CDR3 is CASSVVHPDNYGYTF. CDR3 nucleotides: TGTGCCAGCAGCGTAGTTCATCCAGATAACTATGGCTACACCTTC.

This clonotype has more than one count but fewer than ten. The V call is TRBV4-2, the J call TRBJ2-5, with 8 bases identical to TRBD2. V gave up 2 bases and J gave up 4 bases; unmatched junction bases: 9. Germline CDR1 LGHNA, CDR2 YNFKEQ. The CDR3 loop spans 16 amino acids. Written as DNA, the CDR3 is TGTGCCAGCAGCCAAAACCCGGGGGGGCCGGTAGAGACCCAGTACTTC. Residues: CASSQNPGGPVETQYF.

V is TRBV7-9 and J is TRBJ1-2, with 8 bases that match TRBD1. Germline trimming cut 4 bases from V and 8 bases from J; bases unmatched to any gene: 9. Per the germline V gene, CDR1 is SEHNR and CDR2 is FQNEAQ (reference sequence). There are 14 residues in the CDR3. The CDR3 DNA sequence: TGTGCCAGCAGCTCCGCAGGGGGCTTGGTAGGCTACACCTTC. Amino acids: CASSSAGGLVGYTF.

The V and J genes are TRBV3-1 and TRBJ2-7; TRBD1 aligns across 8 bases. Per the germline V gene, CDR1 is LGHDT and CDR2 is YNNKEL (reference sequence). V was pared by 1 base and J by 9 bases, with 11 bases of the junction left unmatched. The CDR3 has 15 residues. CDR3 protein: CASSQGAGTGLRQYF. CDR3 nucleotide sequence: TGTGCCAGCAGCCAAGGTGCCGGGACAGGCTTGCGGCAGTACTTC.

This clonotype was observed a handful of times. The DNA of the CDR3 is TGTGCCATCAGTGAGACGACAGGAGTCTATGGCTACACCTTC. This encodes CAISETTGVYGYTF. The chain recombines TRBV10-3 with TRBJ1-2; tentative D call: TRBD1 (6 bases). Trimming removed 2 bases at V and 4 bases at J, with 11 bases between. Germline loops: CDR1 ENHRY, CDR2 SYGVKD. This CDR3 spans 14 amino acids.

The rearrangement joins TRBV19 to TRBJ2-2; D remains ambiguous. Trimming took 4 bases from V and 6 from J, leaving 15 bases between them. CDR3 length equals 15 residues. Germline values: CDR1 LNHDA, CDR2 SQIVND (reference sequence). Here the CDR3 reads CASSRWTYVAGELFF. DNA for the CDR3: TGTGCCAGTAGTAGATGGACGTATGTCGCCGGGGAGCTGTTTTTT.

J is TRBJ1-5 and V is TRBV9; a possible D gene is TRBD1 (5 bases). The ends were cut back, 3 bases at V and 8 bases at J, with 12 bases in the middle. The CDR3 contains 13 residues. Per germline, CDR1 SGDLS and CDR2 YYNGEE. The CDR3 spells CASSGPGGKPQHF. CDR3 nucleotide sequence: TGTGCCAGCAGCGGCCCCGGGGGGAAGCCCCAGCATTTT. Full variable domain (remainder filled in from reference TRBV9 and TRBJ1-5): DSGVTQTPKHLITATGQRVTLRCSPRSGDLSVYWYQQSLDQGLQFLIQYYNGEERAKGNILERFSAQQFPDLHSELNLSSLELGDSALYFCASSGPGGKPQHFGDGTRLSIL.

The chain carries TRBV2 and TRBJ2-5; D is ambiguous. The CDR3 is 8 residues long. Trimming took off 9 bases at V and 7 bases at J, with 3 bases between the two ends. Germline V lookup: CDR1 SNHLY, CDR2 FYNNEI. The CDR3 nucleotides are TGTGCCAGGGGGACCCAGTACTTC. Translating it yields CARGTQYF.

The chain carries TRBV7-9 and TRBJ2-5; D uncertain. With 4 bases removed from V and 2 bases from J, the gap between germline ends came to 8 bases. From germline, CDR1 is SEHNR and CDR2 FQNEAQ (reference sequence). The CDR3 runs 13 residues. CDR3 sequence reads: CASSSTEQETQYF. The CDR3 nucleotides are TGTGCCAGCAGCTCGACGGAGCAAGAGACCCAGTACTTC.

This clonotype came up many times. The rearrangement uses TRBV5-5 and TRBJ2-4; no firm D call. The V end was cut by 0 bases, the J end by 8 bases, with 15 bases between. CDR3 length: 15 amino acids. Germline V CDR1 and CDR2: SGHKS, YYEKEE (reference sequence). In nucleotides, the CDR3 is TGTGCCAGCAGCTTGGTAGGCGGCCTCAACGACATTCAGTACTTC. It encodes CASSLVGGLNDIQYF.

The chain has TRBV3-1 and TRBJ2-4; 9 positions match TRBD1. CDR1 LGHDT and CDR2 YNNKEL come from the germline V gene (reference sequence). The CDR3 is 15 residues long. V shed 1 base and J 6 bases; nucleotides not matched to a gene: 4. Here the CDR3 reads CASSQAGTGINIQYF. For the CDR3, the DNA is TGTGCCAGCAGCCAAGCGGGGACAGGGATAAACATTCAGTACTTC.

The chain has TRBV5-1 and TRBJ2-5; possibly TRBD2 for D (5 bases). The V gene's germline CDR1 is SGHRS and CDR2 YFSETQ. The CDR3 totals 15 residues. Trimming took 0 bases from V and 1 from J, leaving 10 bases between them. CDR3 sequence: CASSLASLAQETQYF. The CDR3 nucleotides are TGCGCCAGCAGCTTGGCGTCTCTAGCCCAAGAGACCCAGTACTTC.